This TCR beta chain was profiled in a study of shared clonotypes between healthy human individuals. Study-level information: Aged between 18 and 49, the donors were two women and a few men. Whole-study results and caveats: Clonotype sharing across donors was expected to vary with sequencing depth. Non-shared clonotypes had lower generation probabilities than clonotypes shared by all four sorted-subset donors. Between a few donors, naive CD4 clonotypes were shared at a level of about 5%.

Germline CDR1 is LGHNA and CDR2 is YSLEER. The CDR3 sequence is 16 residues long. V was clipped by 1 base and J by 5 bases; unmatched bases: 0. The table came from immunoSEQ multiplex PCR; TCRdb's copy has only in-frame clones and leaves some out. The sample holds some 1.4 million clones; 96% are singletons and the top ten take roughly 1.2%. Concerning this clone: The antigen remains unidentified.

The receptor's source is a man aged 25 to 40 in good health. The chain carries TRBV4-3 and TRBJ2-1; TRBD2 matches 15 bases. Sample: naive CD4+ T cells sorted from blood. The sample's subset: CD45RA+ positively selected. CDR3 in amino acids: CASSQGTSGRDNEQFF. CDR3 DNA sequence: TGCGCCAGCAGCCAAGGGACTAGCGGGAGGGACAATGAGCAGTTCTTC.